The 17 T cell receptor beta chains listed next were all sequenced from one sample in a study of tissue T cells after allogeneic stem cell transplantation. Only in-frame clones appear in the TCRdb table, and some are missing; sequencing was by immunoSEQ multiplex PCR. The table has just over 20,000 clones, around 63% seen once. The sample consisted of blood. Receptors originate from a female BALB/c mouse in good health. This line is of MHC haplotype H2-d.

Details on this clone: The genes are named according to mouse. Read coverage stops 1 residue before the CDR3 terminus; the germline J gene supplies the remainder. The chain uses TRBV13-2 and TRBJ2-1; the D gene is possibly TRBD1 (6 bases). This CDR3 has 14 residues. V was trimmed by 2 bases and J by 1 base, leaving 7 bases between them. In germline, CDR1 is NNHNN, CDR2 SYGAGS (reference sequence). CDR3 sequence reads: CASGEDRNYAEQFF. The sequenced part of the CDR3 DNA is TGTGCCAGCGGTGAGGACAGAAACTATGCTGAGCAGTTC.

To note about this clone: Genes here carry mouse names. With the read ending 1 residue before the CDR3 end, the germline J gene is used to fill in that end. This sequence joins TRBV5 and TRBJ2-4, with a possible D match to TRBD2 (5 bases). Germline lookup yields CDR1 LGHNA and CDR2 YNLKQL (reference sequence). The CDR3 runs to 15 residues. V gave up 0 bases and J gave up 1 base, with 8 bases separating them. The CDR3 region is CASSQEWGGQNTLYF. CDR3 bases read: TGTGCCAGCAGCCAAGAGTGGGGTGGTCAAAACACCTTGTAC.

Details on this clone: Mouse germline and gene names are used. The read terminates 1 residue before the CDR3 end, so the remaining end is supplied by the germline J gene. The V gene is TRBV1, the J gene TRBJ1-2; no reliable D call. The CDR3 is 13 residues long. The germline CDR1 and CDR2 sequences are NSQYPW and LRSPGD (reference sequence). The ends were cut back, 0 bases at V and 4 bases at J, with 6 bases in the middle. The CDR3 bases that were read are TGCACCTGCAGTGCAGATCGGGGCTCCGACTACACC. Amino acids: CTCSADRGSDYT. The entire CDR3 is CTCSADRGSDYTF.

In its sample, this clone was seen a few times. Gene names follow the mouse nomenclature. The read ends 1 residue early relative to the CDR3; the germline J gene fills the gap. This chain uses TRBV19 with TRBJ2-7, with D maybe TRBD2 (5 bases). Trimming cost V 4 bases and J 0 bases, with 8 bases left between them. CDR1 and CDR2 (germline): FNHDT, SITEND (reference sequence). The CDR3 contains 13 residues. The CDR3 region is CASSLGVSYEQYF. The DNA read from the CDR3 is TGTGCCAGCAGTCTTGGGGTCTCCTATGAACAGTAC.

Comments on this clone: Genes and germline come from the mouse. The sequenced fragment ends 1 residue before the CDR3 boundary, so the rest is inferred from the germline J gene. V usage is TRBV1 and J usage is TRBJ2-4; 8 positions match TRBD2. CDR1 and CDR2 from the germline V gene are NSQYPW and LRSPGD (reference sequence). The CDR3 length is 14 residues. V lost 3 bases to trimming and J lost 8 bases; unmatched junction nucleotides: 7. CDR3 bases read: TGCACCTGCAGTGCGCGGGGGGGCGCGGGCACCTTGTAC. This encodes CTCSARGGAGTLY. The whole CDR3 sequence reads CTCSARGGAGTLYF.

This clone was observed a single time. Gene names and germline refer to mouse. The CDR3 goes on 1 residue after the read ends, and that part is filled in from the germline J gene. The rearrangement joins TRBV29 to TRBJ1-1; no firm D call. CDR3 length: 11 amino acids. Germline values: CDR1 MSHET, CDR2 SYDVDS. Trimming pared 6 bases from V and 0 bases from J, leaving 2 bases between. Incomplete CDR3 DNA: TGTGCTAGCAGCTCAAACACAGAAGTCTTC. Its translation: CASSSNTEVF. The entire CDR3 protein is CASSSNTEVFF.

Of note for this clone: Gene names follow the mouse nomenclature. From the germline J gene comes the end of the CDR3, since the read stops 1 residue before it. This chain uses TRBV13-3 with TRBJ2-3; perhaps TRBD1 as D (5 bases). This CDR3 is 15 amino acids long. Trimming took 0 bases from V and 0 from J, leaving 8 bases between them. In germline, CDR1 is NNHDY, CDR2 SYVADS. The CDR3 spells CASSDDGQSAETLYF. CDR3 bases read: TGTGCCAGCAGTGATGACGGACAAAGTGCAGAAACGCTGTAT.

On this clone itself: Gene names denote mouse genes. The sequence runs out 1 residue before the end of the CDR3; the remainder is reconstructed from the germline J gene. The chain uses TRBV13-1 and TRBJ1-4, with TRBD1 as a possible D gene (5 bases). CDR3 length equals 15 residues. Trimming left V 0 bases short and J 0 bases short, with 6 bases between. Germline CDR1 and CDR2: NSHNY and SYGAGN. The covered CDR3 bases are TGTGCCAGCAGTGATGAAGGGGTTTCCAACGAAAGATTATTT. Translated, it gives CASSDEGVSNERLF. In full, the CDR3 is CASSDEGVSNERLFF.

Comment on this clone: The genes and germline here are from mouse. The read is 1 residue too short to cover the CDR3 end, so that end is filled in from the germline J gene. J is TRBJ2-1 and V is TRBV13-2, with D tentatively TRBD2 (7 bases). This CDR3 spans 15 amino acids. V lost 0 bases and J 4 bases, leaving 11 bases between the germline ends. CDR1 and CDR2 (germline): NNHNN, SYGAGS (reference sequence). The CDR3 sequence is CASGDVGGPYAEQFF. The sequenced CDR3 bases are TGTGCCAGCGGTGATGTTGGGGGGCCTTATGCTGAGCAGTTC.

In regard to this clone: Gene names denote mouse genes. CDR3 region: CASGAGASAETLYF. Partial CDR3 DNA: TGTGCCAGCGGTGCTGGGGCTAGTGCAGAAACGCTGTAT. The chain combines TRBV13-2 with TRBJ2-3, with D possibly matching TRBD2 (6 bases). The read comes to an end 1 residue before the CDR3 does, leaving the germline J gene to fill in the end. Per the germline V gene, CDR1 is NNHNN and CDR2 is SYGAGS (reference sequence). There are 14 residues in the CDR3. The V gene lost 3 bases and the J gene lost 0 bases, with 8 bases spanning the gap.

This clone was detected only a few times. Mouse names are used for the genes. The read is 1 residue too short to cover the CDR3 end, so that end is filled in from the germline J gene. This sequence joins TRBV5 and TRBJ2-7; D is undetermined. CDR3 length: 12 residues. The ends were cut back, 6 bases at V and 0 bases at J, with 6 bases in the middle. CDR1 LGHNA and CDR2 YNLKQL come from the germline V gene (reference sequence). CDR3 DNA (partial): TGTGCCAGCAGAGGTGACTCCTATGAACAGTAC. It encodes CASRGDSYEQY. The CDR3, in full, reads CASRGDSYEQYF.

Concerning this clone itself: Germline and genes here are mouse. The missing CDR3 end, 1 residue past where the read stops, is filled in from the germline J gene. This sequence joins TRBV2 and TRBJ2-3, with a tentative D call TRBD2 (7 bases). The CDR3 spans 17 residues. V was clipped by 0 bases and J by 0 bases, with 13 bases between them. CDR1 LGHNA and CDR2 YSYQKL come from the germline V gene. The sequenced part of the CDR3 DNA is TGTGCCAGCAGCCAAGATTCTGGGGGCTCTAGTGCAGAAACGCTGTAT. It yields the protein CASSQDSGGSSAETLY. Given in full, the CDR3 is CASSQDSGGSSAETLYF.

To note about this clone: The gene names here belong to mouse. The read comes to an end 1 residue before the CDR3 does, leaving the germline J gene to fill in the end. The chain employs TRBV5 and TRBJ1-4, with TRBD1 identical over 7 bases. After removal of 0 bases from V and 3 bases from J, the junction contained 4 bases not matched to a gene. CDR3 size: 16 residues. Germline V gene lookup returns CDR1 LGHNA and CDR2 YNLKQL (reference sequence). The CDR3 DNA, read in part, is TGTGCCAGCAGCCAAGATAGGGGGCGCGCCAACGAAAGATTATTT. This gives the protein CASSQDRGRANERLF. The full CDR3 is CASSQDRGRANERLFF.

A few counts support this clone. Gene names are mouse gene names. The sequence runs out 1 residue before the end of the CDR3; the remainder is reconstructed from the germline J gene. This chain links TRBV4 with TRBJ1-3, with D possibly TRBD1 on 6 matching bases. V shed 4 bases and J shed 0 bases, with 7 bases lying between them. Germline V lookup: CDR1 LGHDT, CDR2 YNNKQL (reference sequence). The CDR3 totals 14 residues. The DNA read from the CDR3 is TGTGCCAGCAGCTTCAGGGGTTCTGGAAATACGCTCTAT. This encodes CASSFRGSGNTLY. The entire CDR3 is CASSFRGSGNTLYF.

As to this clone: Mouse names are used for the genes. CDR3 DNA, as far as it was read: TGTGCCTGGCTTGGGGACAGGGGGACTGGGGGGGCGCTTGCTGAGCAGTTC. Protein: CAWLGDRGTGGALAEQF. The CDR3 reads in full as CAWLGDRGTGGALAEQFF. The rearrangement links TRBV31 to TRBJ2-1; 14 bases are a match to TRBD2. The read comes to an end 1 residue before the CDR3 does, leaving the germline J gene to fill in the end. CDR1 GKSSPN and CDR2 SITVG come from the germline V gene. The V gene end was trimmed by 5 bases and the J gene end by 6 bases; junction bases not matched to a gene: 15. This CDR3 has 18 amino acids.

Turning to this clone: Genes here carry mouse names. The sequenced fragment ends 1 residue before the CDR3 boundary, so the rest is inferred from the germline J gene. This chain uses TRBV13-2 with TRBJ1-2; 7 bases map to TRBD1. V trimming: 2 bases; J trimming: 0 bases; junction bases outside the gene matches: 4. CDR1 and CDR2 from the germline V gene are NNHNN and SYGAGS (reference sequence). This CDR3 has 15 residues. The sequenced part of the CDR3 DNA is TGTGCCAGCGGTGAGCGGGACAGCCCAAACTCCGACTACACC. This codes for CASGERDSPNSDYT. The full CDR3 is CASGERDSPNSDYTF.

About this clone itself: Germline and genes: mouse. The sequence runs out 1 residue before the end of the CDR3; the remainder is reconstructed from the germline J gene. This sequence joins TRBV29 and TRBJ2-3, with no clear D. Germline values: CDR1 MSHET, CDR2 SYDVDS. The CDR3 has 16 residues. The V and J ends lost 0 bases and 0 bases respectively, with 10 bases between them. Incomplete CDR3 DNA: TGTGCTAGCAGTTTATCGTCCTGGCTTAGTGCAGAAACGCTGTAT. Its translation is CASSLSSWLSAETLY. The whole CDR3 protein is CASSLSSWLSAETLYF.